The 28 T cell receptor beta chains below were found in one sample sequenced in a study of blood T cell repertoires in COVID-19. The table came from immunoSEQ multiplex PCR; TCRdb's copy has only in-frame clones and leaves some out. Of roughly 100,000 clones listed, 80% to 90% are singletons. Sequencing used peripheral blood. Receptor source: a human donor with COVID-19, enrolled during active disease. The donor label of this sample is uncertain.

The chain carries TRBV5-1 and TRBJ2-2; TRBD2 matches 11 bases. Germline CDR1 and CDR2: SGHRS and YFSETQ. J gave up 5 bases and V 0 bases, and 3 bases lay outside the gene matches. The CDR3 is made up of 16 amino acids. CDR3 nucleotide sequence: TGCGCCAGCAGCTTGGAGCTAGCGGGAGGAACCGGGGAGCTGTTTTTT. Amino acid sequence: CASSLELAGGTGELFF.

The chain uses TRBV5-4 and TRBJ1-2; 12 bases map to TRBD1. The V gene's germline CDR1 is SGHNT and CDR2 YYREEE (reference sequence). CDR3 size: 19 residues. After removal of 0 bases from V and 3 bases from J, the junction contained 12 bases not matched to a gene. CDR3 loop: CASSLEGPGQGAPYYGYTF. CDR3 nucleotides: TGTGCCAGCAGCTTGGAAGGTCCGGGACAGGGGGCTCCCTACTATGGCTACACCTTC.

This chain uses TRBV2 with TRBJ2-7; D is unclear. This CDR3 comprises 15 residues. Between the trimmed V and J ends, which lost 6 bases and 3 bases, there was a span of 18 bases. Germline CDR1 and CDR2: SNHLY and FYNNEI. The CDR3 loop is CASRAREQYDYEQYF. For the CDR3, the DNA is TGTGCCAGCAGAGCCCGCGAACAGTACGACTACGAGCAGTACTTC.

The chain links TRBV2 to TRBJ1-6; a possible D gene is TRBD1 (5 bases). V lost 6 bases and J lost 5, with 11 bases in between. Germline CDR1 and CDR2: SNHLY and FYNNEI. The CDR3 extends over 14 amino acids. This CDR3 is CASSPTDNNSPLHF. CDR3 nucleotides: TGTGCCAGCAGCCCAACGGACAATAATTCACCCCTCCACTTT.

The chain recombines TRBV4-1 with TRBJ1-5; D is possibly TRBD1 (5 bases). The CDR3 runs 18 residues. The V gene lost 3 bases and the J gene lost 7 bases, with 25 bases spanning the gap. Looked up from germline, CDR1 is MGHRA and CDR2 is YSYEKL. The CDR3 is CASSQVLGGFRGKQPQHF. DNA of the CDR3: TGCGCCAGCAGCCAGGTTTTGGGGGGGTTTCGCGGGAAGCAGCCCCAGCATTTT.

This chain connects TRBV3-1 (or the pseudogene TRBV3-2) to TRBJ1-1; 7 positions match TRBD1. The germline CDR1 and CDR2 sequences are LGHDT and YNNKEL (reference sequence). V shed 2 bases and J 4 bases; nucleotides not matched to a gene: 4. This CDR3 region has 14 residues. The CDR3 reads CASSQMTGITEAFF. CDR3 bases: TGTGCCAGCAGCCAAATGACAGGGATCACTGAAGCTTTCTTT.

This chain links TRBV19 with TRBJ1-5, with TRBD1 identical over 7 bases. Trimming took 6 bases from V and 7 from J; bases not matched to a gene: 12. The CDR3 contains 15 residues. CDR1 is LNHDA and CDR2 is SQIVND in the germline V gene (reference sequence). The CDR3 loop is CASSPTGELGQPQHF. The CDR3 DNA is TGTGCCAGTAGCCCTACAGGGGAGTTAGGACAGCCCCAGCATTTT.

This chain connects TRBV5-4 to TRBJ2-4, with 7 nucleotides matching TRBD1. After removal of 2 bases from V and 1 base from J, the junction contained 3 bases not matched to a gene. Germline V gene lookup returns CDR1 SGHNT and CDR2 YYREEE (reference sequence). CDR3 size: 15 residues. The CDR3 reads CASSLGGQAKNIQYF. CDR3 nucleotides: TGTGCCAGCAGCTTAGGGGGACAGGCCAAAAACATTCAGTACTTC.

In its sample, this clone was seen once. The genes are TRBV12-2 and TRBJ2-2; the DNA was not compared with TRBD2, the D call given in the table. TRBV12-2 corresponds to a pseudogene. The CDR3 consists of 17 residues. The CDR3 DNA sequence: TGTGCAAGTCGCCTGTGGGAGCTAGCGGTAAACACCGGGGAGCTGTTTTTT. Protein: CASRLWELAVNTGELFF.

A single count supports this clone. V and J are TRBV7-9 and TRBJ2-5; D remains ambiguous. Germline assignment: CDR1 SEHNR and CDR2 FQNEAQ (reference sequence). The length of the CDR3 is 12 residues. V was cut by 2 bases and J by 4 bases, with 5 bases left in between. The CDR3 loop reads CASSLWAETQYF. CDR3 nucleotides: TGTGCCAGCAGCTTATGGGCAGAGACCCAGTACTTC.

This clone was detected once. The rearrangement joins TRBV6-5 to TRBJ1-1, with 7 bases matching TRBD1. Trimming at V came to 4 bases and at J to 1 base, leaving 3 bases not matched to a gene. The CDR3 totals 14 residues. CDR1 is MNHEY, CDR2 SVGAGI, per germline. The CDR3 spells CASSSRTGNTEAFF. CDR3 nucleotide sequence: TGTGCCAGCAGTTCCAGGACAGGGAACACTGAAGCTTTCTTT.

The chain uses TRBV7-9 and TRBJ1-6, with no clear D. Trimming took 4 bases from V and 7 from J, leaving 11 bases between them. The CDR3 totals 14 residues. Germline V gene data show CDR1 as SEHNR and CDR2 as FQNEAQ (reference sequence). The CDR3 coding sequence is TGTGCCAGCAGCTCTACGTCTCCCAATTCACCCCTCCACTTT. Translated, it gives CASSSTSPNSPLHF.

The V call is TRBV18, the J call TRBJ2-5, with D perhaps matching TRBD1 (6 bases). This CDR3 comprises 13 residues. Trimming shortened V by 8 bases and J by 2 bases, and 12 bases separated the two germline ends. CDR1 is KGHSH, CDR2 LQKENI, per germline. CDR3: CASHKRGQETQYF. DNA of the CDR3: TGTGCCAGCCATAAAAGGGGGCAAGAGACCCAGTACTTC.

V usage is TRBV19 and J usage is TRBJ2-1; D is unclear. The V gene lost 3 bases and the J gene lost 9 bases, with 9 bases spanning the gap. CDR1 and CDR2 (germline): LNHDA, SQIVND (reference sequence). This CDR3 region has 12 residues. The CDR3 region is CASSMRGGEQFF. CDR3 nucleotide sequence: TGTGCCAGTAGTATGAGAGGCGGTGAGCAGTTCTTC.

The chain recombines TRBV10-1 with TRBJ1-6; D gene ambiguous. Trimming stripped 2 bases from V and 4 bases from J, with 6 bases between. The CDR3 contains 14 residues. Germline loops: CDR1 WNHNN, CDR2 SYGVQD (reference sequence). CDR3 sequence: CASSEAAYNSPLHF. DNA for the CDR3: TGCGCCAGCAGTGAGGCGGCGTATAATTCACCCCTCCACTTT.

The V and J genes are TRBV10-3 and TRBJ1-5; 8 bases map to TRBD1. The J segment lost 7 bases and the V segment lost 4 bases, leaving 6 bases of the junction unmatched. CDR3 size: 14 residues. Germline CDR1 is ENHRY and CDR2 is SYGVKD. The CDR3 protein is CAISGDRGAQPQHF. CDR3 bases: TGTGCCATCAGTGGAGACAGGGGTGCGCAGCCCCAGCATTTT.

This clone has a single count. The chain recombines TRBV2 with TRBJ1-5, with a tentative D call TRBD1 (6 bases). V shed 2 bases and J shed 4 bases, with 9 bases lying between them. The germline V gene encodes CDR1 SNHLY and CDR2 FYNNEI. The CDR3 covers 14 residues. The chain's CDR3 is CASSESDSNQPQHF. In DNA, the CDR3 is TGTGCCAGCAGTGAATCGGACAGTAATCAGCCCCAGCATTTT. The full variable domain, rest sourced from reference TRBV2 and TRBJ1-5, is EPEVTQTPSHQVTQMGQEVILRCVPISNHLYFYWYRQILGQKVEFLVSFYNNEISEKSEIFDDQFSVERPDGSNFTLKIRSTKLEDSAMYFCASSESDSNQPQHFGDGTRLSIL.

The V call is TRBV9, the J call TRBJ2-5, with D possibly being TRBD1 (7 bases). V gave up 3 bases and J gave up 2 bases, with 11 bases separating them. The CDR3 runs to 14 residues. Germline assignment: CDR1 SGDLS and CDR2 YYNGEE. CDR3 nucleotide sequence: TGTGCCAGCAGCGCCGGGGGACAGCAAGAGACCCAGTACTTC. Translation: CASSAGGQQETQYF.

The chain recombines TRBV5-1 with TRBJ1-2; D uncertain. The V gene's germline CDR1 is SGHRS and CDR2 YFSETQ. Trimming shortened V by 5 bases and J by 3 bases, and 14 bases separated the two germline ends. The CDR3 is 14 residues long. The CDR3 DNA is TGCGCCAGCAGAGCCACCGGGTCGTACTATGGCTACACCTTC. Its translation: CASRATGSYYGYTF. Together with reference TRBV5-1 and TRBJ1-2, the CDR3 gives the full variable domain: KAGVTQTPRYLIKTRGQQVTLSCSPISGHRSVSWYQQTPGQGLQFLFEYFSETQRNKGNFPGRFSGRQFSNSRSEMNVSTLELGDSALYLCASRATGSYYGYTFGSGTRLTVV.

The chain combines TRBV6-1 with TRBJ1-2, with D possibly being TRBD1 (5 bases). The CDR3 length is 16 residues. Germline V gene data show CDR1 as MNHNS and CDR2 as SASEGT. Trimming shortened V by 2 bases and J by 4 bases, and 17 bases separated the two germline ends. The CDR3 nucleotides are TGTGCCAGCAGTGAAAATGGAGGGGCAGGGATCTATGGCTACACCTTC. It specifies CASSENGGAGIYGYTF.

The chain links TRBV30 to TRBJ1-1; tentatively, D is TRBD1 (6 bases). The V and J ends lost 4 bases and 5 bases respectively, with 14 bases between them. Germline-derived CDR1 and CDR2 are GTSNPN and SVGIG (reference sequence). The CDR3 covers 13 residues. CDR3 nucleotide sequence: TGTGCCTGGATAAGGGGAAGGGGGACTGAAGCTTTCTTT. This gives the protein CAWIRGRGTEAFF.

The chain joins TRBV7-6 to TRBJ1-2, with D perhaps matching TRBD1 (6 bases). With 8 bases removed from V and 6 bases from J, the gap between germline ends came to 22 bases. This CDR3 comprises 15 residues. Germline assignment: CDR1 SGHVS and CDR2 FNYEAQ. This chain's CDR3 is CASSRDGGRDDGYTF. The CDR3 DNA sequence: TGTGCCAGCTCCCGCGATGGGGGCCGAGATGATGGCTACACCTTC.

The V and J genes are TRBV6-5 and TRBJ2-7; the match to TRBD2 covers 11 bases. Per germline, CDR1 MNHEY and CDR2 SVGAGI. The V segment lost 8 bases and the J segment 4 bases; nucleotides outside the gene matches: 7. The CDR3 sequence is 14 residues long. The CDR3 here is CASVLAGEPYEQYF. CDR3 DNA sequence: TGTGCCAGCGTACTAGCGGGGGAACCTTACGAGCAGTACTTC.

The rearrangement joins TRBV2 to TRBJ1-4, with 9 bases that match TRBD1. The trim removed 6 bases at V and 12 bases at J, leaving 8 bases unmatched. This CDR3 has 13 amino acids. Germline V lookup: CDR1 SNHLY, CDR2 FYNNEI. The CDR3 region is CASSPKRTGELFF. As DNA, the CDR3 is TGTGCCAGCAGCCCGAAGAGGACAGGGGAACTGTTTTTT.

The gene calls are TRBV5-1 and TRBJ1-6; D gene uncertain. The CDR3 sequence is 15 residues long. Germline V gene data show CDR1 as SGHRS and CDR2 as YFSETQ. Trimming shortened V by 0 bases and J by 7 bases, and 11 bases separated the two germline ends. The DNA for the CDR3 is TGCGCCAGCAGCTTGGAAACGGGTGGGAATTCACCCCTCCACTTT. Its protein product is CASSLETGGNSPLHF.

The chain links TRBV6-5 to TRBJ2-1, with D maybe TRBD2 (6 bases). Per germline, CDR1 MNHEY and CDR2 SVGAGI. With 6 bases removed from V and 10 bases from J, the gap between germline ends came to 13 bases. This CDR3 spans 12 amino acids. CDR3 amino acids: CASRRDPREQFF. DNA of the CDR3: TGTGCCAGCAGGCGGGACCCTAGGGAGCAGTTCTTC.

J is TRBJ2-3 and V is TRBV7-6, with 9 bases lining up with TRBD2. This CDR3 has 15 amino acids. The germline V gene has CDR1 SGHVS and CDR2 FNYEAQ. V lost 5 bases, J lost 4 bases, and 7 bases stayed unmatched. The CDR3 nucleotides are TGTGCCAGCAGCCCCCGGACTAGCGTCGCAGATACGCAGTATTTT. Residues: CASSPRTSVADTQYF.

The chain couples TRBV28 to TRBJ1-1; 8 nucleotides line up with TRBD1. V lost 2 bases and J lost 5; bases outside the gene matches: 7. This CDR3 comprises 15 residues. CDR1 and CDR2 (germline): MDHEN, SYDVKM. DNA for the CDR3: TGTGCCAGCAGTTTACAGGGGGCGCATGGGACTGAAGCTTTCTTT. Translation gives CASSLQGAHGTEAFF. Supplemented by reference TRBV28 and TRBJ1-1, the full variable domain reads DVKVTQSSRYLVKRTGEKVFLECVQDMDHENMFWYRQDPGLGLRLIYFSYDVKMKEKGDIPEGYSVSREKKERFSLILESASTNQTSMYLCASSLQGAHGTEAFFGQGTRLTVV.